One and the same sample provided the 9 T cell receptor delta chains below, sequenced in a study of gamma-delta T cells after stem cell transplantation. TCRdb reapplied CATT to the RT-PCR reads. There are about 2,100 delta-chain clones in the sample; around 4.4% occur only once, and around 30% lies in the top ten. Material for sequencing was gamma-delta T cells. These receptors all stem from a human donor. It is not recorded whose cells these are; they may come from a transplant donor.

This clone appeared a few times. This CDR3 reads CACEPLGDTDKLIF. DNA for the CDR3: TGTGCCTGTGAACCACTGGGGGACACCGATAAACTCATCTTT. The V call is TRDV2, the J call TRDJ1; TRDD3 agrees at 8 bases. The germline V gene encodes CDR1 GEAIGNYY and CDR2 EKD. The CDR3 is 14 residues long. J was trimmed by 0 bases and V by 4 bases; bases with no gene match: 3.

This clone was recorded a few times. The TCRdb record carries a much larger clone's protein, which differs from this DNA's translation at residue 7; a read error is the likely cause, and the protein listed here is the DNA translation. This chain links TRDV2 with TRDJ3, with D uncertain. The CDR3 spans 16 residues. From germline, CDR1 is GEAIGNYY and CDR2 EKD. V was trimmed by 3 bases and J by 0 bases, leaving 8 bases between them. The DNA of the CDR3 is TGTGCCTGTGACCCGGTGAACTCCTGGGACACCCGACAGATGTTTTTC. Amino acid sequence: CACDPVNSWDTRQMFF.

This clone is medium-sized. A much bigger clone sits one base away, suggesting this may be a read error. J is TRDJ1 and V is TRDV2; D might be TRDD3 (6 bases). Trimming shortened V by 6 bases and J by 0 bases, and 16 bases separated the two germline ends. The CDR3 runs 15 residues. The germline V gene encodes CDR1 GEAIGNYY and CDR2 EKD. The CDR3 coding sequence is TGTGCCTGTTTCCGGCTGGGGACCGACACCGATAAACTCATCTTT. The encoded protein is CACFRLGTDTDKLIF.

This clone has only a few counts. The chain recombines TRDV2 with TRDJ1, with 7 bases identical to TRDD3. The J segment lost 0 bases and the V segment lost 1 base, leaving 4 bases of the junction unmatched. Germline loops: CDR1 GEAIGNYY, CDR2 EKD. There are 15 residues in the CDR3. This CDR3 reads CACDTLGVNTDKLIF. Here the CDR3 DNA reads TGTGCCTGTGACACTCTGGGGGTCAACACCGATAAACTCATCTTT.

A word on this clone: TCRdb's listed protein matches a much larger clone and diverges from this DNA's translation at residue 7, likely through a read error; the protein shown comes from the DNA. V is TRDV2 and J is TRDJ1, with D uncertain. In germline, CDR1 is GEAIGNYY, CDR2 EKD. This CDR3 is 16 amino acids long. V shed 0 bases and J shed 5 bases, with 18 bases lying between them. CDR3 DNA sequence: TGTGCCTGTGACACCCTGAGGACGGCCGAGACTGATAAACTCATCTTT. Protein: CACDTLRTAETDKLIF.

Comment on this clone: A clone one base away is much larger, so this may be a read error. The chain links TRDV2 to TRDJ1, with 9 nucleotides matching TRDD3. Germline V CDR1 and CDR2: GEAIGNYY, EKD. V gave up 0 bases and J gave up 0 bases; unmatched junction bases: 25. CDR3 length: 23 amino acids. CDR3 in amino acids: CACDTVAPAPLGDPHPDTDKLIF. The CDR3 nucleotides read TGTGCCTGTGACACCGTAGCGCCAGCCCCTCTGGGGGATCCGCACCCTGACACCGATAAACTCATCTTT.

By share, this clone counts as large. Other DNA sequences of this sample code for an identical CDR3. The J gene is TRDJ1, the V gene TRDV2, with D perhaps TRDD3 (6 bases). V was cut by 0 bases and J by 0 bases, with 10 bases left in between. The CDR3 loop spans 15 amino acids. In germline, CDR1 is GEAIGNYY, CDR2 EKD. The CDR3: CACDTVGGNTDKLIF. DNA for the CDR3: TGTGCCTGTGACACCGTGGGGGGTAACACCGATAAACTCATCTTT.

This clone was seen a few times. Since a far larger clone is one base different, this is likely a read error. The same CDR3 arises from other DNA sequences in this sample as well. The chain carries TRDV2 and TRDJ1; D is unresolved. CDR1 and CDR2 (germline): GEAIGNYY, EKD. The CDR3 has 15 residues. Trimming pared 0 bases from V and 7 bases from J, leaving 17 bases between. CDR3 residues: CACDTVGSKGGKLIF. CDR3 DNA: TGTGCCTGTGACACCGTAGGGTCGAAAGGTGGTAAACTCATCTTT.

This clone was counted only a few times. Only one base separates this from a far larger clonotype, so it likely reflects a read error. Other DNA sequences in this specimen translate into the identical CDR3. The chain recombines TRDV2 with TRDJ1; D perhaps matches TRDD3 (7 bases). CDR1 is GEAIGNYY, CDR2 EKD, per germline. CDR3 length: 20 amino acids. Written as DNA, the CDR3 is TGTGCCTGTGACACCCTTTCCTCCCTTCCCCTGGGGGCCCACACCGATAAACTCATCTTC. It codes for CACDTLSSLPLGAHTDKLIF.